The rows below give T cell receptor beta chains drawn from one sample of a study of spatial heterogeneity in lung cancer. TCRdb independently ran MiXCR on the 5' RACE reads; one entry per CDR3 protein. There are roughly 3,000 distinct CDR3 sequences in the sample; 5.5% to 7.5% occur only once, and 33% lies in the top ten. The sample here was lung tumor tissue, taken at surgery. The origin of the receptors is a male donor with early-stage non-small cell lung cancer. CDR3s include the opening cysteine and the closing phenylalanine or tryptophan.

TRBV7-2	TRBJ2-7	CASSLARIPSYEQYF
TRBV7-6	TRBJ2-1	CASSIVIADAYNEQFF
TRBV27	TRBJ2-7	CASSRGYEQYF
TRBV24-1	TRBJ2-3	CATSAGTGPTDTQYF
TRBV5-1	TRBJ2-7	CASSSPLGVPLSYEQYF
TRBV12-3/TRBV12-4	TRBJ1-5	CASSLESRGGRQPQHF
TRBV14	TRBJ1-4	CASSQGTYLGKLFF
TRBV2	TRBJ2-7	CASSEAGRDRSYEQYF
TRBV12-3/TRBV12-4	TRBJ2-2	CASSLEGTGELFF
TRBV19	TRBJ2-1	CASTRGLAGGRNEQFF
TRBV14	TRBJ2-5	CASSQRHQETQYF
TRBV20-1	TRBJ2-1	CSARDTLRRGEMNEQFF
TRBV7-9	TRBJ2-1	CASSLSQESGSTVF
TRBV6-5	TRBJ1-1	CASSYSGGGEAFF
TRBV5-1	TRBJ1-5	CASSFGTGHQPQHF
TRBV20-1	TRBJ2-3	CSAPGLGTDTQYF
TRBV7-9	TRBJ2-5	CASSWEGGEKTQYF
TRBV29-1	TRBJ2-5	CSVDFVGETQYF
TRBV6-2/TRBV6-3	TRBJ2-1	CASRPLTGPFPNEQFF
TRBV28	TRBJ2-3	CASSPPTGLTDTQYF
TRBV7-2	TRBJ1-4	CASSLLAATNEKLFF
TRBV7-9	TRBJ2-7	CASSPRQGGGHEQYF
TRBV10-3	TRBJ1-2	CAISEAQGAANYGYTF
TRBV27	TRBJ1-5	CASSFNSNQPQHF
TRBV18	TRBJ2-3	CASSPQGAGTDTQYF